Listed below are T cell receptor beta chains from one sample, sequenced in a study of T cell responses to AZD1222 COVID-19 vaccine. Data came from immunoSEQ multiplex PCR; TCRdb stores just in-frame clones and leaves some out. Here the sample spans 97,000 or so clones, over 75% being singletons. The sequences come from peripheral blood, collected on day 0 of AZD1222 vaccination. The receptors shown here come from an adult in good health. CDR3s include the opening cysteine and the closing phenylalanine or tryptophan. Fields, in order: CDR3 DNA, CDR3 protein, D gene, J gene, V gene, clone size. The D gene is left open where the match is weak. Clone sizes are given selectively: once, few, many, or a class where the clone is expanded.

DNA: TGTGCCAGTAGTATAGTCGGAGTTTCAGCCAAAAACATTCAGTACTTC
CDR3: CASSIVGVSAKNIQYF
D: -
J: TRBJ2-4
V: TRBV19
size: -

DNA: TGTGCCAGTAGCCCGAGGACAGGGGGCTCCTACGAGCAGTACTTC
CDR3: CASSPRTGGSYEQYF
D: TRBD1
J: TRBJ2-7
V: TRBV19
size: -

DNA: TGTGCCAGCAGCTTAGGTCGGGTAGCGGGAGTTGGAGAGACCCAGTACTTC
CDR3: CASSLGRVAGVGETQYF
D: TRBD2
J: TRBJ2-5
V: TRBV7-9
size: -

DNA: TGTGCCAGCAGTTTAAGGGGGAACAGACCCCAGCATTTT
CDR3: CASSLRGNRPQHF
D: -
J: TRBJ1-5
V: TRBV27
size: -

DNA: TGTGCCAGCAGCTTGGATGCTTGGCTGACGCGGAACTATGGCTACACCTTC
CDR3: CASSLDAWLTRNYGYTF
D: -
J: TRBJ1-2
V: TRBV5-6
size: -

DNA: TGTGCCAGCACCCCAACCGGGACTAGTGCGGTCAATGAGCAGTTCTTC
CDR3: CASTPTGTSAVNEQFF
D: TRBD2
J: TRBJ2-1
V: TRBV9
size: -

DNA: TGTGCCAGCAGCTACTACAGGGGGGGCACAGATACGCAGTATTTT
CDR3: CASSYYRGGTDTQYF
D: TRBD1
J: TRBJ2-3
V: TRBV5-4
size: -

DNA: TGTGCCAGCGCTCATGGGTCGTTCAATGAGCAGTTCTTC
CDR3: CASAHGSFNEQFF
D: -
J: TRBJ2-1
V: TRBV27
size: -

DNA: TGTGCCAGCAGCTTCGGGACAGGGGGGAACACTGAAGCTTTCTTT
CDR3: CASSFGTGGNTEAFF
D: TRBD1
J: TRBJ1-1
V: TRBV11-1
size: -

DNA: TGTGCCAGTAGTTCTCAAGGGGACAGGGCGGCTGAAGCTTTCTTT
CDR3: CASSSQGDRAAEAFF
D: TRBD1
J: TRBJ1-1
V: TRBV19
size: -

DNA: TGTGCCAGCAGCTTAGAACTAGCGGAGTACAATGAGCAGTTCTTC
CDR3: CASSLELAEYNEQFF
D: TRBD2
J: TRBJ2-1
V: TRBV7-6
size: -

DNA: TGTGCCAGCAGCCAAGATCAGGGACGGGCGTATGGCTACACCTTC
CDR3: CASSQDQGRAYGYTF
D: -
J: TRBJ1-2
V: TRBV14
size: -

DNA: TGTGCCAGCAGTTTGGGACAGGGCACAGATACGCAGTATTTT
CDR3: CASSLGQGTDTQYF
D: TRBD1
J: TRBJ2-3
V: TRBV7-9
size: once

DNA: TGTGCCAGCAGCCCCCGACTAGCGGGCGCGGCCTACAATGAGCAGTTCTTC
CDR3: CASSPRLAGAAYNEQFF
D: TRBD2
J: TRBJ2-1
V: TRBV9
size: -

DNA: TGCGCCAGCAGTGAGTCTTACGGGGCTTCCTACAATGAGCAGTTCTTC
CDR3: CASSESYGASYNEQFF
D: -
J: TRBJ2-1
V: TRBV10-1
size: -

DNA: TGTGCCAGCAGTGAATGGACAGGGGGCCAGCGGGAAAATCCAGATACGCAGTATTTT
CDR3: CASSEWTGGQRENPDTQYF
D: TRBD1
J: TRBJ2-3
V: TRBV6-1
size: -

DNA: TGTGCCAGCAGCCTCGCAGGGGGCGCAACCTACGAGCAGTACTTC
CDR3: CASSLAGGATYEQYF
D: TRBD1
J: TRBJ2-7
V: TRBV7-9
size: -

DNA: TGTGCCAGCAGCGTACTGGGTTACGAGCAGTACTTC
CDR3: CASSVLGYEQYF
D: -
J: TRBJ2-7
V: TRBV12-3/TRBV12-4
size: once

DNA: TGTGCCAGCAGCTCACGGAGGGGTAACACTGAAGCTTTCTTT
CDR3: CASSSRRGNTEAFF
D: -
J: TRBJ1-1
V: TRBV7-9
size: -

DNA: TGCAGCGCTGGACAGGTCTCAACTGAAGCTTTCTTT
CDR3: CSAGQVSTEAFF
D: TRBD1
J: TRBJ1-1
V: TRBV29-1
size: -

DNA: TGTGCCAGCCGGTCACAGGTATGGCCCTACGAGCAGTACTTC
CDR3: CASRSQVWPYEQYF
D: -
J: TRBJ2-7
V: TRBV28
size: -

DNA: TGCGCCAGCAGTCAGACCAATGAGCAGTTCTTC
CDR3: CASSQTNEQFF
D: -
J: TRBJ2-1
V: TRBV5-1
size: -

DNA: TGTGCCAGCAGCTTAGGCGGGAGATACAATGAGCAGTTCTTC
CDR3: CASSLGGRYNEQFF
D: TRBD2
J: TRBJ2-1
V: TRBV11-2
size: -

DNA: TGTGCCTGGAGAGCTAGCGCGCTAAGAAGCACAGATACGCAGTATTTT
CDR3: CAWRASALRSTDTQYF
D: -
J: TRBJ2-3
V: TRBV30
size: -

DNA: TGTGCCACCAGTGATCCCACTAGCGGGAGAGATACCGGGGAGCTGTTTTTT
CDR3: CATSDPTSGRDTGELFF
D: TRBD2
J: TRBJ2-2
V: TRBV24-1
size: -

DNA: TGTGCCAGCAGCCAATCCGGGACTAGTAGGGCAGATACGCAGTATTTT
CDR3: CASSQSGTSRADTQYF
D: TRBD2
J: TRBJ2-3
V: TRBV4-2
size: -

DNA: TGTGCCAGCTCACCCGGGACAGGGCGCGGCTACACCTTC
CDR3: CASSPGTGRGYTF
D: TRBD1
J: TRBJ1-2
V: TRBV18
size: -

DNA: TGTGCCAGCAGCTTAGATGCTGGCAGCCAGATAACCTACGAGCAGTACTTC
CDR3: CASSLDAGSQITYEQYF
D: -
J: TRBJ2-7
V: TRBV11-2
size: -

DNA: TGCGCCAGCAGTCAGAACAGGGGGCGCGGTACTGAAGCTTTCTTT
CDR3: CASSQNRGRGTEAFF
D: TRBD1
J: TRBJ1-1
V: TRBV4-3
size: -

DNA: TGTGCCCTATCCCCCCGACTAGCGGGAGGGGAGACCCAGTACTTC
CDR3: CALSPRLAGGETQYF
D: TRBD2
J: TRBJ2-5
V: TRBV30
size: -

DNA: TGTGCCAGCAGAGCGGGAGAGTCGACAGATACGCAGTATTTT
CDR3: CASRAGESTDTQYF
D: TRBD2
J: TRBJ2-3
V: TRBV28
size: -

DNA: TGTGCCAGCAGAGCCGGGACAGGGTCCGGGAAGCAGTACTTC
CDR3: CASRAGTGSGKQYF
D: TRBD1
J: TRBJ2-7
V: TRBV2
size: -

DNA: TGTGCCAGCACCCTGGGACAGGTGAACACTGAAGCTTTCTTT
CDR3: CASTLGQVNTEAFF
D: TRBD1
J: TRBJ1-1
V: TRBV28
size: -

DNA: TGTGCCAGCAGCCAAGGGGGGAGCGGCCTTGGGCAGTTCTTC
CDR3: CASSQGGSGLGQFF
D: -
J: TRBJ2-1
V: TRBV3-1/TRBV3-2
size: few

DNA: TGTGCCAGCAGTTTATGGCCGGGAACTGAAGCTTTCTTT
CDR3: CASSLWPGTEAFF
D: -
J: TRBJ1-1
V: TRBV28
size: once

DNA: TGTGCCAGTAGTATGCAGAATGGCTACACCTTC
CDR3: CASSMQNGYTF
D: -
J: TRBJ1-2
V: TRBV19
size: -

DNA: TGTGCCAGCAGCCAAAACAACTATGGCTACACCTTC
CDR3: CASSQNNYGYTF
D: -
J: TRBJ1-2
V: TRBV14
size: -

DNA: TGCAGCGTCGGCGGACCAGCCTACGAGCAGTACTTC
CDR3: CSVGGPAYEQYF
D: -
J: TRBJ2-7
V: TRBV29-1
size: -

DNA: TGTGCCAGCAGCGTCGGACAGGGGGCAGATCAGCCCCAGCATTTT
CDR3: CASSVGQGADQPQHF
D: TRBD1
J: TRBJ1-5
V: TRBV9
size: -

DNA: TGTGCCAGCTCCACCTCTGGGGGAACTGAAGCTTTCTTT
CDR3: CASSTSGGTEAFF
D: -
J: TRBJ1-1
V: TRBV7-9
size: once

DNA: TGTGCCAGCAGTTCCACAGGGGGCAGGAACATTCAGTACTTC
CDR3: CASSSTGGRNIQYF
D: TRBD1
J: TRBJ2-4
V: TRBV6-5
size: -

DNA: TGTGCCAGCAGCGTAGGGGCAGGAGTGGTTTACGAGCAGTACTTC
CDR3: CASSVGAGVVYEQYF
D: -
J: TRBJ2-7
V: TRBV9
size: -

DNA: TGTGCCAGCAGCTTGAACAAGAAGAATGAGCAGTTCTTC
CDR3: CASSLNKKNEQFF
D: -
J: TRBJ2-1
V: TRBV7-3
size: -

DNA: TGTGCCACCAGTGATCCTTCCAGGGAAACTTCCAGCTACAATGAGCAGTTCTTC
CDR3: CATSDPSRETSSYNEQFF
D: -
J: TRBJ2-1
V: TRBV24-1
size: once

DNA: TGTGCCTGGAATATGGACCTCTCTGGAAACACCATATATTTT
CDR3: CAWNMDLSGNTIYF
D: -
J: TRBJ1-3
V: TRBV30
size: -

DNA: TGTGCCAGCAGTTACTCCCGGGGAGACAGATCCTCCTATAATTCACCCCTCCACTTT
CDR3: CASSYSRGDRSSYNSPLHF
D: -
J: TRBJ1-6
V: TRBV6-2/TRBV6-3
size: -

DNA: TGCGCCAGCAGCCACAAAACCGGGACAGGGGATGAAAAACTGTTTTTT
CDR3: CASSHKTGTGDEKLFF
D: TRBD1
J: TRBJ1-4
V: TRBV4-3
size: few

DNA: TGTGCCACCAGTGAGGGAGGGAACTATGGCTACACCTTC
CDR3: CATSEGGNYGYTF
D: -
J: TRBJ1-2
V: TRBV24-1
size: once

DNA: TGTGCCACCAGTGAGCAGGACAGGGACACCGGGGAGCTGTTTTTT
CDR3: CATSEQDRDTGELFF
D: TRBD1
J: TRBJ2-2
V: TRBV24-1
size: few

DNA: TGCGCCAGCAGCCAAGAGCTGGGGCGGGACTATGGCTACACCTTC
CDR3: CASSQELGRDYGYTF
D: -
J: TRBJ1-2
V: TRBV4-3
size: -

DNA: TGTGCCAGCACGGTTCGTGGACAGCAAGACAATGAGCAGTTCTTC
CDR3: CASTVRGQQDNEQFF
D: -
J: TRBJ2-1
V: TRBV7-2
size: -

DNA: TGTGCCACCAGTGACCAGGGACATCTCGCCCCAGATACGCAGTATTTT
CDR3: CATSDQGHLAPDTQYF
D: -
J: TRBJ2-3
V: TRBV24-1
size: -

DNA: TGTGCCAGCAGCCATACGAACACTGAAGCTTTCTTT
CDR3: CASSHTNTEAFF
D: -
J: TRBJ1-1
V: TRBV7-8
size: -

DNA: TGTGCCAGCAGCTTCCTCCTGGACAGGGGACACGAGCAGTACTTC
CDR3: CASSFLLDRGHEQYF
D: TRBD1
J: TRBJ2-7
V: TRBV7-9
size: -

DNA: TGTGCCTGGAGCTGGGATACAAACACTGAAGCTTTCTTT
CDR3: CAWSWDTNTEAFF
D: -
J: TRBJ1-1
V: TRBV30
size: -

DNA: TGTGCCATCAGTGAGTCGGAGAACACTGAAGCTTTCTTT
CDR3: CAISESENTEAFF
D: -
J: TRBJ1-1
V: TRBV10-3
size: -